The 19 T cell receptor beta chains below come from one sample, sequenced in a study of regulatory T cells in long-lasting Graves disease. With iRepertoire HTBI primers and Arm-PCR of CDR3 regions, TCR beta libraries were built. TCRdb used MiXCR to reprocess the multiplex PCR reads, holding one entry per CDR3 protein. This table holds hundreds of thousands of distinct CDR3 sequences, about 22% found once. Indicated time point: persistent/refractory GD, antithyroid drugs over 5 years with positive TRAb. PBMC RNA was the source of the TCR library. The specimen comprised peripheral blood mononuclear cells (PBMCs), sampled when the disease was refractory, from a patient treated with antithyroid drugs. The receptor source for this set is a female donor with Graves disease.

Ten or more counts support this clonotype. The chain carries TRBV7-2 and TRBJ1-5; 10 bases align to TRBD1. The CDR3 contains 16 residues. V lost 1 base to trimming and J lost 4 bases; unmatched junction nucleotides: 4. The germline V gene has CDR1 SGHTA and CDR2 FQGNSA. The CDR3 protein is CASSLGGQGLNQPQHF. DNA for the CDR3: TGTGCCAGCAGCTTAGGGGGACAGGGGCTTAATCAGCCCCAGCATTTT.

In its sample, this clonotype was seen many times. This chain connects TRBV28 to TRBJ1-2; a possible D gene is TRBD1 (5 bases). The germline V and J ends were trimmed by 11 bases and 5 bases, with 18 bases remaining between them. The germline CDR1 and CDR2 sequences are MDHEN and SYDVKM. This CDR3 has 13 amino acids. The CDR3 region is CAGGTALGYGYTF. For the CDR3, the DNA is TGTGCCGGGGGGACCGCCTTGGGGTATGGCTACACCTTC.

The V and J genes are TRBV5-1 and TRBJ1-4; D is ambiguous. Trimming left V 4 bases short and J 8 bases short, with 21 bases between. The CDR3 consists of 16 residues. The germline V gene has CDR1 SGHRS and CDR2 YFSETQ. The CDR3 sequence: CASSAGPSESREKLFF. The CDR3, as DNA: TGCGCCAGCAGCGCTGGACCGTCCGAGTCTCGGGAAAAACTGTTTTTT.

This clonotype has a count of ten or more. The chain combines TRBV20-1 with TRBJ2-5; TRBD1 matches 7 bases. The CDR3 is 15 amino acids. Per the germline V gene, CDR1 is DFQATT and CDR2 is SNEGSKA (reference sequence). The trim removed 6 bases at V and 4 bases at J, leaving 14 bases unmatched. The CDR3 DNA sequence: TGCAGTGCCGTCCTCTTGACAGGGACCCTAGAGACCCAGTACTTC. Amino acid sequence: CSAVLLTGTLETQYF.

Many counts were recorded for this clonotype. The V gene is TRBV7-2, the J gene TRBJ2-1; no clear D gene. V was shortened by 1 base and J by 9 bases, with 10 bases between the two germline ends. The length of the CDR3 is 13 residues. Germline-derived CDR1 and CDR2 are SGHTA and FQGNSA. In DNA, the CDR3 is TGTGCCAGCAGCTTAGAGGCTATAGGTGAGCAGTTCTTC. Protein product: CASSLEAIGEQFF.

This clonotype turned up a few times. This chain's CDR3 is CASTDRQGQPTSPLHF. CDR3 bases: TGTGCCAGCACCGACCGACAGGGCCAACCAACTTCACCCCTCCACTTT. The chain links TRBV11-2 to TRBJ1-6; TRBD1 matches 7 bases. The CDR3 covers 16 residues. Losses at the gene ends were 7 bases for V and 9 bases for J; bases not matched to a gene: 15. Germline V gene lookup returns CDR1 SGHAT and CDR2 FQNNGV.

This clonotype occurred a few times. CDR3 amino acids: CASNPRQGGNIQYF. DNA for the CDR3: TGTGCCAGCAACCCAAGACAGGGAGGAAACATTCAGTACTTC. The J gene is TRBJ2-4, the V gene TRBV11-3, with a weak D call TRBD1 (7 bases). Trimming left V 7 bases short and J 6 bases short, with 16 bases between. CDR1 SGHNT and CDR2 YENEEA come from the germline V gene. The CDR3 consists of 14 residues.

This clonotype has ten or more counts. The chain recombines TRBV11-1 with TRBJ1-2, with D perhaps TRBD1 (5 bases). Germline CDR1 is SGHAT and CDR2 is FQDESV (reference sequence). This CDR3 has 14 amino acids. Trimming stripped 0 bases from V and 4 bases from J, with 9 bases between. Here the CDR3 DNA reads TGTGCCAGCAGCTTAGCCTGGGACTCCTATGGCTACACCTTC. It codes for CASSLAWDSYGYTF.

This clonotype was recorded a few times. The chain carries TRBV12-3 or TRBV12-4 and TRBJ1-1, with a tentative D call TRBD1 (6 bases). Trimming removed 3 bases at V and 4 bases at J, with 12 bases between. This CDR3 is built from 14 residues. This CDR3 reads CASSLSGEVTEAFF. CDR3 in DNA: TGTGCCAGCAGTTTGTCAGGGGAGGTCACTGAAGCTTTCTTT.

This rearrangement joins TRBV7-2 to TRBJ1-4, with D uncertain. Germline CDR1 is SGHTA and CDR2 is FQGNSA. V was shortened by 2 bases and J by 2 bases, with 9 bases between the two germline ends. This CDR3 is built from 15 residues. The CDR3: CASSLLAGTNEKLFF. In DNA form, the CDR3 reads TGTGCCAGCAGCTTATTAGCGGGGACTAATGAAAAACTGTTTTTT.

Many counts were recorded for this clonotype. The chain couples TRBV11-2 to TRBJ1-4; D not certain. The CDR3 is 14 residues long. Germline V gives CDR1 SGHAT, CDR2 FQNNGV. V shed 0 bases and J shed 8 bases, with 10 bases lying between them. In DNA form, the CDR3 reads TGTGCCAGCAGCTTAGATCCGGGGTCGGAAAAACTGTTTTTT. Encoded protein: CASSLDPGSEKLFF.

This clonotype has at least ten counts. The chain uses TRBV6-2 or TRBV6-3 and TRBJ1-2; 7 bases map to TRBD1. Germline-derived CDR1 and CDR2 are MNHEY and SVGEGT. Trimming took 5 bases from V and 5 from J; bases not matched to a gene: 5. The CDR3 is made up of 13 amino acids. The CDR3 region has the DNA TGTGCCAGCAGTCCCGGGACAGTGTATGGCTACACCTTC. It translates to CASSPGTVYGYTF.

V usage is TRBV9 and J usage is TRBJ1-2; TRBD1 aligns across 8 bases. Germline CDR1 is SGDLS and CDR2 is YYNGEE. With 3 bases clipped from V and 9 bases from J, the junction kept 7 bases outside the gene matches. CDR3 length equals 13 residues. The chain's CDR3 is CASSDRDRRSYTF. The CDR3 DNA is TGTGCCAGCAGCGACCGGGACAGGAGAAGCTACACCTTC.

This clonotype was counted at least ten times. This sequence joins TRBV12-3 or TRBV12-4 and TRBJ1-5; TRBD1 is a possible D gene (6 bases). Trimming removed 6 bases from V and 0 bases from J, with 15 bases in between. This CDR3 comprises 16 residues. Here the CDR3 DNA reads TGTGCCAGCAGAAGAGGGGACACTAATAGCAATCAGCCCCAGCATTTT. Its protein is CASRRGDTNSNQPQHF.

The rearrangement joins TRBV10-3 to TRBJ2-2; D is undetermined. CDR1 ENHRY and CDR2 SYGVKD come from the germline V gene. The CDR3 has 13 amino acids. Trimming left V 2 bases short and J 3 bases short, with 4 bases between. The CDR3 DNA reads TGTGCCATCAGTGAGACAGACACCGGGGAGCTGTTTTTT. It yields the protein CAISETDTGELFF.

This clonotype turned up a few times. This chain joins TRBV30 and TRBJ2-7; D remains ambiguous. Trimming took off 5 bases at V and 3 bases at J, with 8 bases between the two ends. The CDR3 contains 11 residues. The V gene's germline CDR1 is GTSNPN and CDR2 SVGIG (reference sequence). This chain's CDR3 is CAWGRLYEQYF. CDR3 coding DNA: TGTGCCTGGGGACGGCTCTACGAGCAGTACTTC.

This clonotype was counted only a few times. The CDR3 loop is CASRGQVQPQHF. The CDR3 nucleotides read TGTGCCAGCAGGGGACAAGTTCAGCCCCAGCATTTT. The chain is built from TRBV2 and TRBJ1-5; D may be TRBD1 (6 bases). Germline V gene lookup returns CDR1 SNHLY and CDR2 FYNNEI. The CDR3 spans 12 residues. Trimming removed 6 bases from V and 6 bases from J, with 9 bases in between.

Ten or more counts support this clonotype. The V call is TRBV15, the J call TRBJ1-4, with D perhaps matching TRBD1 (5 bases). The CDR3 sequence is 14 residues long. Germline values: CDR1 LNHNV, CDR2 YYDKDF (reference sequence). Deletions cut 4 bases from V and 7 bases from J, with 13 bases between. CDR3 coding DNA: TGTGCCACCAGCATTTCCAGGGAATTTGAAAAACTGTTTTTT. Amino acid sequence: CATSISREFEKLFF.

This clonotype was found a few times. A much more abundant neighbour one base away suggests this may be a read error. The chain couples TRBV5-6 to TRBJ1-5; no clear D. The ends were cut back, 4 bases at V and 2 bases at J, with 7 bases in the middle. Germline V CDR1 and CDR2: SGHDT, YYEEEE. The CDR3 is 13 amino acids. This CDR3 reads CASSPYGNQPQHF. In nucleotides, the CDR3 is TGTGCCAGCAGCCCCTACGGCAATCAGCCCCAGCATTTT. Complete variable domain (other parts from reference TRBV5-6 and TRBJ1-5): DAGVTQSPTHLIKTRGQQVTLRCSPKSGHDTVSWYQQALGQGPQFIFQYYEEEERQRGNFPDRFSGHQFPNYSSELNVNALLLGDSALYLCASSPYGNQPQHFGDGTRLSIL.